These 5 T cell receptor beta chains were all obtained from the same sample, sequenced in a study of T-cell reconstitution after alpha-beta-depleted transplantation in children. During its preparation, the TCRbeta library received unique molecular identifiers. In TCRdb, the PCR reads were re-called with MiXCR into one record per CDR3 protein. The sample has about a million distinct CDR3 sequences, roughly 31% seen once. The sequencing used PBMCs, mostly from graft donor cells, collected 360 days after TCRalphabeta/CD19-depleted stem cell transplant. These receptors all stem from a boy in the first two years of life who had a stem cell transplant for SCID, so the T cells may come from the graft donor.

This clonotype was seen ten or more times. This chain joins TRBV6-1 and TRBJ2-1; maybe TRBD2 (7 bases). The V gene lost 6 bases and the J gene lost 4 bases, with 13 bases spanning the gap. From germline, CDR1 is MNHNS and CDR2 SASEGT. CDR3 size: 14 residues. CDR3: CASSPGGLYNEQFF. The CDR3 coding sequence is TGTGCCAGCAGCCCGGGGGGCCTTTACAATGAGCAGTTCTTC.

The J gene is TRBJ1-4, the V gene TRBV25-1; maybe TRBD1 (5 bases). CDR1 and CDR2 (germline): MGHDK, SYGVNS. The V and J ends lost 3 bases and 6 bases respectively, with 8 bases between them. The CDR3 is 13 residues long. CDR3 bases: TGTGCCAGCAGTGATTGGGGGGATGAAAAACTGTTTTTT. It yields the protein CASSDWGDEKLFF.

There are a few counts of this clonotype. The chain is built from TRBV23-1 and TRBJ1-1; the D gene is possibly TRBD1 (5 bases). TRBV23-1 is an ORF, and what it does is uncertain. Trimming shortened V by 7 bases and J by 5 bases, and 14 bases separated the two germline ends. This CDR3 is 13 amino acids long. The CDR3: CASMGRCGTEAFF. DNA for the CDR3: TGCGCCAGCATGGGGCGGTGCGGAACTGAAGCTTTCTTT.

The chain joins TRBV12-3 or TRBV12-4 to TRBJ2-2; 7 nucleotides agree with TRBD1. J was trimmed by 1 base and V by 3 bases; bases with no gene match: 2. The CDR3 runs 15 residues. CDR3 bases: TGTGCCAGCAGTTTCGACAGGGTGAACACCGGGGAGCTGTTTTTT. This translates into CASSFDRVNTGELFF.

The chain uses TRBV30 and TRBJ2-6; D is ambiguous. Germline values: CDR1 GTSNPN, CDR2 SVGIG (reference sequence). V was pared by 7 bases and J by 1 base, with 8 bases between. This CDR3 spans 13 amino acids. This CDR3 reads CASLQSGANVLTF. The DNA of the CDR3 is TGTGCCTCCCTCCAGTCTGGGGCCAACGTCCTGACTTTC.